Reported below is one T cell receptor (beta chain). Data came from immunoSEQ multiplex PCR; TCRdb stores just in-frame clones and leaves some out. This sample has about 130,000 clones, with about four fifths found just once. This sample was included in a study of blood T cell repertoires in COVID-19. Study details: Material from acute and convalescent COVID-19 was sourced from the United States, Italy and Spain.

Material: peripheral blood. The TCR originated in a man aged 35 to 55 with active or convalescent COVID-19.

The CDR3 here is CASSFTGAGGELFF. The CDR3, as DNA: TGTGCCAGCAGCTTTACAGGGGCCGGCGGGGAGCTGTTTTTT. V is TRBV7-2 and J is TRBJ2-2; 7 bases fit TRBD1. Germline V gene lookup returns CDR1 SGHTA and CDR2 FQGNSA. CDR3 length equals 14 residues. The trim removed 3 bases at V and 7 bases at J, leaving 5 bases unmatched. The variable domain in full, with the rest retrieved from reference TRBV7-2 and TRBJ2-2, is GAGVSQSPSNKVTEKGKDVELRCDPISGHTALYWYRQSLGQGLEFLIYFQGNSAPDKSGLPSDRFSAERTGGSVSTLTIQRTQQEDSAVYLCASSFTGAGGELFFGEGSRLTVL.